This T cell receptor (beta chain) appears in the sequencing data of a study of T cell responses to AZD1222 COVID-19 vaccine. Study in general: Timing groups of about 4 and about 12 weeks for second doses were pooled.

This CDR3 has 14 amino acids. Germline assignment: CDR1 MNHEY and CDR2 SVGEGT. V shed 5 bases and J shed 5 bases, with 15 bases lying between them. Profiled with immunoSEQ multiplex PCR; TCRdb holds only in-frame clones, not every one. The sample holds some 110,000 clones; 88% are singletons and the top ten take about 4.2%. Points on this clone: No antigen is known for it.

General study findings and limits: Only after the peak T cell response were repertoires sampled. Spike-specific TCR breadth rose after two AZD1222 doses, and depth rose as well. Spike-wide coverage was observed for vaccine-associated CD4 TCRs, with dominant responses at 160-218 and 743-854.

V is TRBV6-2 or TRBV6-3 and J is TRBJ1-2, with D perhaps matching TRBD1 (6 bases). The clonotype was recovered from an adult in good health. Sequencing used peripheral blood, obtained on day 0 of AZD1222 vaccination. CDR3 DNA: TGTGCCAGCAGTACGATCCAGACAGGTTATGGCTACACCTTC. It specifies CASSTIQTGYGYTF.